A selection of T cell receptor beta chains follows, all from one sample in a study of radiation and T cells in renal cell carcinoma. Clones were sequenced by immunoSEQ multiplex PCR, and TCRdb holds only the in-frame ones, with some missing. The sample has about 130,000 clones; nearly 90% are singletons. The sample in question was blood, obtained from a patient whose treatment included radiotherapy and nephrectomy. The receptors here all came from a woman in her fifties or sixties with renal cell carcinoma. Each CDR3 is given with its conserved first and last residue. Fields, in order: V gene, D gene, clone size, J gene, CDR3 DNA, CDR3 protein. A D gene is named only where the DNA matches it firmly. Clone size is stated in some rows and not others, as once, few, many or a class when expanded.

v_gene: TRBV7-3
d_gene: -
abundance: -
j_gene: TRBJ1-5
CDR3nt: TGTGCCAGCAGCTTATCTGTCAATCAGCCCCAGCATTTT
CDR3aa: CASSLSVNQPQHF

v_gene: TRBV5-1
d_gene: -
abundance: -
j_gene: TRBJ2-5
CDR3nt: TGCGCCAGCAGCTTGGGCTCGGGGACCTTAGAGACCCAGTACTTC
CDR3aa: CASSLGSGTLETQYF

v_gene: TRBV19
d_gene: -
abundance: -
j_gene: TRBJ1-3
CDR3nt: TGTGCCAGTAGTCTGGATACCTCTGGAAACACCATATATTTT
CDR3aa: CASSLDTSGNTIYF

v_gene: TRBV18
d_gene: TRBD2
abundance: -
j_gene: TRBJ2-5
CDR3nt: TGTGCCAGCTCACCAAATTATGGGGGGGAAGAGACCCAGTACTTC
CDR3aa: CASSPNYGGEETQYF

v_gene: TRBV6-5
d_gene: -
abundance: -
j_gene: TRBJ1-1
CDR3nt: TGTGCCAGCACCGGGATCACAGAAGCCACTGAAGCTTTCTTT
CDR3aa: CASTGITEATEAFF

v_gene: TRBV19
d_gene: TRBD1
abundance: -
j_gene: TRBJ1-2
CDR3nt: TGTGCCAGTTCGGACAGGGGGCCTGGCTACACCTTC
CDR3aa: CASSDRGPGYTF

v_gene: TRBV5-4
d_gene: -
abundance: -
j_gene: TRBJ1-4
CDR3nt: TGTGCCAGCAGCTATCAGGGTGTAGGGAATGAAAAACTGTTTTTT
CDR3aa: CASSYQGVGNEKLFF

v_gene: TRBV5-1
d_gene: -
abundance: once
j_gene: TRBJ2-7
CDR3nt: TGCGCCAGCAGCTCGACAGGTCGGCGCGAGCAGTACTTC
CDR3aa: CASSSTGRREQYF

v_gene: TRBV9
d_gene: TRBD2
abundance: -
j_gene: TRBJ2-3
CDR3nt: TGTGCCAGCAGCGTAGCTGCGGGGGGCACAGATACGCAGTATTTT
CDR3aa: CASSVAAGGTDTQYF

v_gene: TRBV5-6
d_gene: TRBD2
abundance: -
j_gene: TRBJ2-1
CDR3nt: TGTGCCAGCACCCCCCGTGGGGATGCGGGGGTACAGTTCTTC
CDR3aa: CASTPRGDAGVQFF

v_gene: TRBV19
d_gene: TRBD1
abundance: -
j_gene: TRBJ1-2
CDR3nt: TGTGCCAGTAAGTCGGGACAGACAAACCTTCACTATGGCTACACCTTC
CDR3aa: CASKSGQTNLHYGYTF

v_gene: TRBV9
d_gene: TRBD2
abundance: -
j_gene: TRBJ2-7
CDR3nt: TGTGCCAGCAGCGCCTTAGGGACTAGCGGCACCTACGAGCAGTACTTC
CDR3aa: CASSALGTSGTYEQYF

v_gene: TRBV19
d_gene: -
abundance: -
j_gene: TRBJ1-2
CDR3nt: TGTGCCAGTAGTCCGGAGCAGGACGTCTACTATGGCTACACCTTC
CDR3aa: CASSPEQDVYYGYTF

v_gene: TRBV11-3
d_gene: -
abundance: once
j_gene: TRBJ1-6
CDR3nt: TGTGCCAGCAGCCCGGGAGGTGATTCACCCCTCCACTTT
CDR3aa: CASSPGGDSPLHF

v_gene: TRBV7-9
d_gene: TRBD2
abundance: -
j_gene: TRBJ2-3
CDR3nt: TGTGCCAGCAGCCCAACTGGACTAGCGGGGGTTACGCAGTATTTT
CDR3aa: CASSPTGLAGVTQYF

v_gene: TRBV9
d_gene: TRBD1
abundance: -
j_gene: TRBJ2-6
CDR3nt: TGTGCCAGCAGCGTAGACAGGGGGAGGTCTGGGGCCAACGTCCTGACTTTC
CDR3aa: CASSVDRGRSGANVLTF

v_gene: TRBV7-9
d_gene: -
abundance: -
j_gene: TRBJ1-6
CDR3nt: TGTGCCAGCAGCTCACCGGGACTTTCGAGGAATTCACCCCTCCACTTT
CDR3aa: CASSSPGLSRNSPLHF

v_gene: TRBV7-2
d_gene: -
abundance: once
j_gene: TRBJ2-3
CDR3nt: TGTGCCAGCAGCTCTTCCTACTCTGGACGGGCCACAGATACGCAGTATTTT
CDR3aa: CASSSSYSGRATDTQYF